The clone carrying this T cell receptor beta chain was detected a few times. The antigen remains unidentified. Time point of the sample: patch test 1, 2 weeks after DPC sensitization. Treatment given: therapeutic diphenylcyclopropenone sensitization with weekly scalp DPC. The data originate from a study of human T cells and chemical hapten exposure. TCRdb re-analysed the RACE reads in MiXCR, keeping a single row per CDR3 protein. The sample holds some 200,000 distinct CDR3 sequences, 20% to 25% seen once. With 0 bases clipped from V and 6 bases from J, the junction kept 6 bases outside the gene matches. The germline CDR1 and CDR2 sequences are DFQATT and SNEGSKA (reference sequence). The length of the CDR3 is 14 residues. Broader study findings: DPC sensitization left the count of TCRs above 1 in 1000 unchanged.

The genes are TRBV20-1 and TRBJ2-3; TRBD1 matches 7 bases. This TCR was sampled from a woman aged 50 to 65 with alopecia areata. Some clones in this sample may be carry-over from other donors' samples. Sequenced material: whole blood, taken in connection with sensitization to the hapten diphenylcyclopropenone (DPC). In DNA form, the CDR3 reads TGCAGTGCTAGAGAAAACAGGGGACGGGATACGCAGTATTTT. It encodes CSARENRGRDTQYF.